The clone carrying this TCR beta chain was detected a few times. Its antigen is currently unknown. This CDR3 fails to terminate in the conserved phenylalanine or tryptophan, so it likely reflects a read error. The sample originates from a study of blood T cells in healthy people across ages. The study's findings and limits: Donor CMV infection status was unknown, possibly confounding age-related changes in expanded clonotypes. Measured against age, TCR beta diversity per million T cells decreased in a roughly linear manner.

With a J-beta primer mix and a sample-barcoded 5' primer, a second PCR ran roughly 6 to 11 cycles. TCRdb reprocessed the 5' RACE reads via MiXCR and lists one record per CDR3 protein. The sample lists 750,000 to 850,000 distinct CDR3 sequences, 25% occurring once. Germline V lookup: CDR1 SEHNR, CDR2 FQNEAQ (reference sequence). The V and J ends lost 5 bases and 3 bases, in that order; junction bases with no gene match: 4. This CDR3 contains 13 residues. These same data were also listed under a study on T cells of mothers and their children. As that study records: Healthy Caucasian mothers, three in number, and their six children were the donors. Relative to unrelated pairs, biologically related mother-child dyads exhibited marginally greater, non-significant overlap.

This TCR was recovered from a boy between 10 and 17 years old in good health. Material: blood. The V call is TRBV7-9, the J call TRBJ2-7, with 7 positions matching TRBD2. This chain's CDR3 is CASSPRTSYEQYL. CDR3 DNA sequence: TGTGCCAGCAGCCCCCGGACTAGCTACGAGCAGTACCTC.